These T cell receptor beta chains were read from a single sample in a study of blood T cell repertoires in COVID-19. TCRdb's table, derived via immunoSEQ multiplex PCR, lists solely in-frame clones and lacks some. The sample carries 200,000 to 250,000 clones, over 70% recorded once. Sequencing was done on a sample of peripheral blood. The origin of the receptors is a woman aged 70-85 years with acute or convalescent COVID-19. The CDR3 runs from the conserved cysteine through the conserved F or W. D genes are given only for firm matches. Not every row has a clone size; where given, it reads once, few, many or a size class.

>few|.|15|TRBV5-8|TRBJ1-3
CASSLVSRPGNTIYF
TGTGCCAGCAGCTTGGTTAGCAGACCTGGAAACACCATATATTTT
>once|TRBD1|15|TRBV7-3|TRBJ2-5
CASSLAAGGVKTQYF
TGTGCCAGCAGCTTAGCGGCAGGGGGCGTCAAGACCCAGTACTTC
>.|.|16|TRBV19|TRBJ2-3
CASSIEAGSMTDTQYF
TGTGCCAGTAGTATAGAAGCAGGATCGATGACGGATACGCAGTATTTT
>.|TRBD1|16|TRBV5-1|TRBJ2-6
CASSPTGGTGANVLTF
TGCGCCAGCAGCCCGACAGGGGGTACTGGGGCCAACGTCCTGACTTTC
>.|.|14|TRBV7-2|TRBJ1-1
CASSISRGSTEAFF
TGTGCCAGCAGCATAAGTAGGGGAAGCACTGAAGCTTTCTTT
>.|TRBD1|16|TRBV5-1|TRBJ1-2
CASSSTSGTGGSGYTF
TGCGCCAGCAGCTCCACCTCCGGGACAGGGGGTAGTGGCTACACCTTC
>few|.|14|TRBV25-1|TRBJ1-4
CASSEAGRDTKLFF
TGTGCCAGCAGTGAGGCCGGGAGGGACACAAAACTGTTTTTT
>.|.|15|TRBV7-9|TRBJ2-3
CASSRRRQSTDTQYF
TGTGCCAGCAGCCGACGCCGACAGAGCACAGATACGCAGTATTTT
>once|TRBD1|13|TRBV5-1|TRBJ2-1
CASSVGQNNEQFF
TGCGCCAGCAGCGTGGGACAGAACAATGAGCAGTTCTTC
>.|.|14|TRBV3-1/TRBV3-2|TRBJ2-3
CASSPNGGSDTQYF
TGTGCCAGCAGCCCCAACGGAGGCTCAGATACGCAGTATTTT
>.|.|14|TRBV7-2|TRBJ1-4
CASSWRTRGEKLFF
TGTGCCAGCAGCTGGCGGACTCGAGGAGAAAAACTGTTTTTT
>.|.|14|TRBV9|TRBJ2-3
CASSAPLSTDTQYF
TGTGCCAGCAGCGCCCCTCTTAGCACAGATACGCAGTATTTT
>.|.|14|TRBV7-8|TRBJ1-2
CASSLEGGLYGYTF
TGTGCCAGCAGCTTAGAGGGAGGGCTTTACGGCTACACCTTC
>.|TRBD2|15|TRBV10-3|TRBJ2-3
CAIIETLAGGSTQYF
TGTGCCATCATCGAGACACTAGCGGGGGGGTCTACGCAGTATTTT
>.|.|16|TRBV5-6|TRBJ1-1
CASSLRQVRANTEAFF
TGTGCCAGCAGCTTACGACAGGTCAGGGCGAACACTGAAGCTTTCTTT
>.|.|12|TRBV7-2|TRBJ1-4
CASSMTAGKLFF
TGTGCCAGCAGCATGACCGCAGGAAAACTGTTTTTT
>.|.|16|TRBV24-1|TRBJ2-3
CATSDFAGAYTDTQYF
TGTGCCACCAGTGATTTCGCGGGGGCCTACACAGATACGCAGTATTTT
>.|TRBD2|17|TRBV4-1|TRBJ2-1
CASGTSGGQSSYNEQFF
TGCGCCAGCGGGACTAGCGGGGGCCAAAGCTCCTACAATGAGCAGTTCTTC
>.|.|14|TRBV5-1|TRBJ1-1
CASSLALGGTEAFF
TGCGCCAGCAGCTTGGCTCTAGGGGGCACTGAAGCTTTCTTT
>.|.|13|TRBV15|TRBJ1-2
CATTLMSSRGYTF
TGTGCCACCACCTTGATGAGTTCCCGGGGCTACACCTTC
>few|.|14|TRBV3-1/TRBV3-2|TRBJ2-5
CASSVGTSGETQYF
TGTGCCAGCAGCGTCGGGACTTCCGGAGAGACCCAGTACTTC
>.|TRBD1|14|TRBV12-5|TRBJ1-3
CASSGTGGGNTIYF
TGTGCTAGTAGCGGGACAGGGGGTGGAAACACCATATATTTT
>.|TRBD2|19|TRBV15|TRBJ2-4
CATSRDFRTSGGEANIQYF
TGTGCCACCAGCAGAGATTTCAGGACTAGCGGGGGGGAGGCAAACATTCAGTACTTC
>.|TRBD1|16|TRBV7-2|TRBJ2-7
CASSLEGGQGLSEQYF
TGTGCCAGCAGCTTAGAAGGGGGACAGGGTTTGAGCGAGCAGTACTTC
>few|TRBD1|15|TRBV5-1|TRBJ1-4
CASNPSGQSNEKLFF
TGCGCCAGCAATCCTTCGGGACAGTCTAATGAAAAACTGTTTTTT